Below, 20 T cell receptor beta chains from the same sample are listed, as sequenced in a study of metastatic and nonmetastatic thyroid tumors. From the PCR reads, TCRdb re-called clones with MiXCR. Seen here are roughly 10,000 clones, 32% observed once, and the top ten hold 4.8%. The entire patient cohort was treatment-naive prior to thyroid surgery. Sequencing was carried out using tumor tissue. These receptors were collected from a female donor with papillary thyroid cancer or a benign thyroid nodule (not recorded which). Some clones in this sample may be carry-over from other donors' samples.

The rearrangement uses TRBV28 and TRBJ2-5; 9 bases align to TRBD2. After removal of 5 bases from V and 4 bases from J, the junction contained 11 bases not matched to a gene. Germline loops: CDR1 MDHEN, CDR2 SYDVKM. The CDR3 runs to 16 residues. CDR3 region: CASSTLGTSMRETQYF. CDR3 DNA: TGTGCCAGCAGTACCCTAGGGACTAGCATGAGAGAGACCCAGTACTTC. Filled out from reference TRBV28 and TRBJ2-5, the complete variable domain reads DVKVTQSSRYLVKRTGEKVFLECVQDMDHENMFWYRQDPGLGLRLIYFSYDVKMKEKGDIPEGYSVSREKKERFSLILESASTNQTSMYLCASSTLGTSMRETQYFGPGTRLLVL.

This clone is judged medium-sized. V and J are TRBV19 and TRBJ2-1, with D possibly TRBD1 on 6 matching bases. The CDR3 runs 13 residues. Per germline, CDR1 LNHDA and CDR2 SQIVND (reference sequence). The V gene lost 6 bases and the J gene lost 3 bases, with 9 bases spanning the gap. CDR3 in DNA: TGTGCCAGTAGCTCGACAGGCTACAATGAGCAGTTCTTC. Translation: CASSSTGYNEQFF.

This clone rates as large. As DNA, the CDR3 is TGTGCCAGCAATACAAAAAAGGGGACAGTAGCTTTTAATTTCTTC. This sequence encodes CASNTKKGTVAFNFF. The chain is built from TRBV28 and TRBJ2-1; 7 nucleotides align to TRBD1. Germline V gives CDR1 MDHEN, CDR2 SYDVKM. V lost 7 bases to trimming and J lost 16 bases; unmatched junction nucleotides: 22. The CDR3 runs 15 residues.

V and J are TRBV5-1 and TRBJ2-1; 8 positions agree with TRBD2. With V trimmed by 7 bases and J by 8 bases, 2 bases remained unmatched. There are 11 residues in the CDR3. Germline lookup yields CDR1 SGHRS and CDR2 YFSETQ. The DNA for the CDR3 is TGCGCCAGCCGGGGGGGACATGAGCAGTTCTTC. Residues: CASRGGHEQFF.

Remarks on this clone: The conserved closing phenylalanine or tryptophan is absent in this CDR3, likely reflecting a read error. The V gene is TRBV20-1, the J gene TRBJ1-5, with TRBD1 as a possible D gene (6 bases). This CDR3 region has 12 residues. Deletions cut 6 bases from V and 7 bases from J, with 13 bases between. CDR1 DFQATT and CDR2 SNEGSKA come from the germline V gene (reference sequence). CDR3 nucleotide sequence: TGCAGTGCAAACCAGGGACACCAGCCCCAGCATTAT. Translation gives CSANQGHQPQHY.

This clone has only a few counts. V and J are TRBV15 and TRBJ1-5; D perhaps matches TRBD1 (5 bases). The V and J ends lost 0 bases and 4 bases respectively, with 10 bases between them. Per the germline V gene, CDR1 is LNHNV and CDR2 is YYDKDF (reference sequence). The CDR3 loop spans 15 amino acids. The CDR3 here is CATSREKGLNQPQHF. The CDR3 region has the DNA TGTGCCACCAGCAGAGAAAAGGGGCTAAATCAGCCCCAGCATTTT.

This clone was seen more than once but under ten times. The chain has TRBV6-1 and TRBJ2-5; a weak D match, TRBD1 (6 bases). This CDR3 region has 13 residues. Trimming pared 2 bases from V and 5 bases from J, leaving 9 bases between. Germline V gene lookup returns CDR1 MNHNS and CDR2 SASEGT. The CDR3 nucleotides read TGTGCCAGCAGTGAAACAGGGCACGAGACCCAGTACTTC. It encodes CASSETGHETQYF.

This clone is labeled medium-sized (0.01 to 0.1%). This chain connects TRBV19 to TRBJ2-3; the D gene could be TRBD1 or TRBD2 (5 bases each). Trimming stripped 3 bases from V and 1 base from J, with 11 bases between. The germline gives CDR1 LNHDA, CDR2 SQIVND (reference sequence). The CDR3 extends over 15 amino acids. The CDR3 nucleotides read TGTGCCAGTAGTATGGGCAGGGACGGCACAGATACGCAGTATTTT. Protein sequence: CASSMGRDGTDTQYF. The whole variable domain, filled in from reference TRBV19 and TRBJ2-3, reads DGGITQSPKYLFRKEGQNVTLSCEQNLNHDAMYWYRQDPGQGLRLIYYSQIVNDFQKGDIAEGYSVSREKKESFPLTVTSAQKNPTAFYLCASSMGRDGTDTQYFGPGTRLTVL.

The chain carries TRBV20-1 and TRBJ2-7; the match to TRBD2 covers 7 bases. Looked up from germline, CDR1 is DFQATT and CDR2 is SNEGSKA (reference sequence). Germline trimming cut 0 bases from V and 5 bases from J; bases unmatched to any gene: 7. This CDR3 region has 14 residues. The CDR3 coding sequence is TGCAGTGCTAGAGATGGAGCGGGAAAGAACGAGCAGTACTTC. Translated: CSARDGAGKNEQYF.

V usage is TRBV7-8 and J usage is TRBJ1-3; possible D gene TRBD1, 5 bases. Germline-derived CDR1 and CDR2 are SGHVS and FQNEAQ. The V end lost 4 bases, the J end lost 0 bases, and 13 bases lay between the germline ends. This CDR3 comprises 16 residues. CDR3 region: CASSSRGRASGNTIYF. In nucleotides, the CDR3 is TGTGCCAGCAGCTCAAGGGGCAGGGCCTCTGGAAACACCATATATTTT.

This clone is medium-sized in the sample. The V call is TRBV4-1, the J call TRBJ2-7, with TRBD2 as a possible D gene (5 bases). CDR1 is MGHRA and CDR2 is YSYEKL in the germline V gene. This CDR3 is built from 13 residues. V was clipped by 0 bases and J by 3 bases, with 6 bases between them. CDR3 nucleotides: TGCGCCAGCAGCCAAGAAGCGGTCTACGAGCAGTACTTC. This translates into CASSQEAVYEQYF.

By share, this clone counts as medium-sized. The rearrangement links TRBV5-6 to TRBJ2-7; 11 nucleotides agree with TRBD2. The CDR3 length is 15 residues. V was pared by 4 bases and J by 2 bases, with 5 bases of the junction left unmatched. Germline CDR1 and CDR2: SGHDT and YYEEEE. The CDR3 protein is CASSVTSGRTYEQYF. For the CDR3, the DNA is TGTGCCAGCAGCGTCACTAGCGGGAGAACCTACGAGCAGTACTTC.

By proportion, this clone is medium-sized. The V and J genes are TRBV6-2 or TRBV6-3 and TRBJ2-3; TRBD2 matches at 10 bases. The CDR3 is made up of 15 amino acids. CDR1 and CDR2 from the germline V gene are MNHEY and SVGEGT. J gave up 4 bases and V 6 bases, and 7 bases lay outside the gene matches. DNA of the CDR3: TGTGCCAGCAGCCAAATTCTAGCGGGGGCAGATACGCAGTATTTT. Its protein is CASSQILAGADTQYF.

V gene TRBV6-1 combines with J gene TRBJ2-7, with TRBD2 identical over 13 bases. There are 15 residues in the CDR3. The ends lost 7 bases at V and 0 bases at J; junction bases unmatched: 3. CDR1 and CDR2 (germline): MNHNS, SASEGT. The CDR3 reads CASTGTSGVSYEQYF. The CDR3 DNA is TGTGCCAGCACCGGGACTAGCGGGGTCTCCTACGAGCAGTACTTC.

The chain links TRBV5-6 to TRBJ2-7, with TRBD2 identical over 13 bases. CDR3 length equals 15 residues. The V gene's germline CDR1 is SGHDT and CDR2 YYEEEE. After removal of 3 bases from V and 4 bases from J, the junction contained 4 bases not matched to a gene. The DNA of the CDR3 is TGTGCCAGCAGCTCGCCGGGACTAGCGGGGTACGAGCAGTACTTC. Protein product: CASSSPGLAGYEQYF.

By share, this clone ranks as medium-sized. The chain recombines TRBV10-3 with TRBJ2-3, with D perhaps matching TRBD2 (6 bases). The ends were cut back, 8 bases at V and 0 bases at J, with 15 bases in the middle. Per germline, CDR1 ENHRY and CDR2 SYGVKD. CDR3 length equals 15 residues. The CDR3 reads CAIAGRGLSTDTQYF. CDR3 DNA sequence: TGTGCCATCGCAGGGCGGGGCTTGAGCACAGATACGCAGTATTTT.

By proportion, this clone is medium-sized. The chain joins TRBV4-3 to TRBJ1-1, with TRBD1 as a possible D gene (6 bases). V was pared by 0 bases and J by 3 bases, with 14 bases between. Germline V gives CDR1 LGHNA, CDR2 YSLEER. CDR3 size: 16 residues. CDR3 sequence reads: CASSQEFWAGDTEAFF. As DNA, the CDR3 is TGCGCCAGCAGCCAAGAATTTTGGGCAGGGGACACTGAAGCTTTCTTT.

This clone appeared once. Here the CDR3 DNA reads TGTGCCAGCTCACCGAGTGACAGGCCTTCACCCCTCCACTTT. This codes for CASSPSDRPSPLHF. The V gene is TRBV18, the J gene TRBJ1-6; D may be TRBD1 (6 bases). Germline V CDR1 and CDR2: KGHSH, LQKENI. CDR3 length: 14 residues. V was clipped by 3 bases and J by 9 bases, with 12 bases between them.

V usage is TRBV6-1 and J usage is TRBJ1-2, with D perhaps TRBD1 (6 bases). Germline CDR1 and CDR2: MNHNS and SASEGT. The CDR3 is made up of 15 amino acids. Trimming stripped 7 bases from V and 6 bases from J, with 21 bases between. CDR3 nucleotides: TGTGCCAGCACTCCCTGGGGGGGGGGGCGGAATGGCTACACCTTC. Its protein product is CASTPWGGGRNGYTF.

This chain connects TRBV6-1 to TRBJ1-2; 9 positions agree with TRBD1. The J segment lost 8 bases and the V segment lost 6 bases, leaving 4 bases of the junction unmatched. This CDR3 region has 12 residues. Looked up from germline, CDR1 is MNHNS and CDR2 is SASEGT. CDR3 in amino acids: CASSQDRGGYTF. The CDR3 bases are TGTGCCAGCAGCCAGGACAGGGGAGGCTACACCTTC.